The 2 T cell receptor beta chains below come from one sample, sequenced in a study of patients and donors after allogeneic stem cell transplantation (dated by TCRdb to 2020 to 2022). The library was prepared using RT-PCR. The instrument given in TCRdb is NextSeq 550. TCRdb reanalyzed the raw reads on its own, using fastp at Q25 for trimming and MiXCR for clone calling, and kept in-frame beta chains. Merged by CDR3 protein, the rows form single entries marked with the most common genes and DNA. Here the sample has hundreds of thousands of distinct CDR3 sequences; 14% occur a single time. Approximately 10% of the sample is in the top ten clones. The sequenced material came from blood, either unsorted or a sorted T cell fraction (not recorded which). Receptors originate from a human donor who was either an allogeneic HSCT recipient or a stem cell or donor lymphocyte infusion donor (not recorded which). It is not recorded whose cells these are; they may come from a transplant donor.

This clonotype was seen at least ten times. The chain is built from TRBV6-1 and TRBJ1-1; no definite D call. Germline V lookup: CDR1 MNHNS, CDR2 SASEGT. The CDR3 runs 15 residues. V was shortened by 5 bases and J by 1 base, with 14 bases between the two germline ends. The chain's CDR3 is CASSRGRERNTEAFF. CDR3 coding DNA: TGTGCCAGCAGTCGTGGACGGGAAAGGAACACTGAAGCTTTCTTT.

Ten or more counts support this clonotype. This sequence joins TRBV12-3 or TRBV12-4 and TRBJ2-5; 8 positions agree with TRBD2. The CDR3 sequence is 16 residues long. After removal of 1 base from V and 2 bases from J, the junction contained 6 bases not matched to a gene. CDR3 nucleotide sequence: TGTGCCAGCAGTTTAGTCGGGGTAGCGGGACAAGAGACCCAGTACTTC. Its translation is CASSLVGVAGQETQYF.